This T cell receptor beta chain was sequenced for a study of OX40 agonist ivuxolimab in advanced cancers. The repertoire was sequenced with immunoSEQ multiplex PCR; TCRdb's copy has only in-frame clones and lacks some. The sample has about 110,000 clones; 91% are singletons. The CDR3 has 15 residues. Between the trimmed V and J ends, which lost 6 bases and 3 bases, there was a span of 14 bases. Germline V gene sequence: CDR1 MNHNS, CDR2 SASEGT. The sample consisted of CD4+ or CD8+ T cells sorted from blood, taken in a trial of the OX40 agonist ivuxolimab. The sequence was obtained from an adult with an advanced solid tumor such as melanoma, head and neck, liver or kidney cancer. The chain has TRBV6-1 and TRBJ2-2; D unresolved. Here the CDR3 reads CASRGYPPDTGELFF. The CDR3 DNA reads TGTGCCAGCAGAGGCTACCCGCCGGACACCGGGGAGCTGTTTTTT.